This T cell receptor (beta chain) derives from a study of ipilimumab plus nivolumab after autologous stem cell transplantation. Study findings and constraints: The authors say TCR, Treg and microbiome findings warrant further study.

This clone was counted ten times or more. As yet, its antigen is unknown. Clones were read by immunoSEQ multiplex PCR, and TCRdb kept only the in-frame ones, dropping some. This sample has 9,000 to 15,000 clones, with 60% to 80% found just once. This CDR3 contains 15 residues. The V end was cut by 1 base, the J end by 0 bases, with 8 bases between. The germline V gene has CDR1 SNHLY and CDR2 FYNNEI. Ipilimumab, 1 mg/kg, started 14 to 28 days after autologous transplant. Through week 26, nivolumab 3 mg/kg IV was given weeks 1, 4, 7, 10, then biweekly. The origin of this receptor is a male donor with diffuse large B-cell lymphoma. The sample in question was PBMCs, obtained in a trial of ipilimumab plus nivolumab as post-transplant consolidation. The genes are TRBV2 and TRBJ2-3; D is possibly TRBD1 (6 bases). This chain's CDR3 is CASSEGTASTDTQYF. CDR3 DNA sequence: TGTGCCAGCAGTGAAGGGACAGCTAGCACAGATACGCAGTATTTT.